This TCR beta chain comes out of a study of shared clonotypes between healthy human individuals (dated by TCRdb to the early 2020s). For the wider study: Two women and three men aged 18 to 49 years were included in the cohort. For each donor, CD4 naive and CD4 memory were each given three plates, CD8 naive was given two plates, and CD8 memory was given one plate. To estimate repertoire size and how much clonotypes are shared between individuals, the study performed deep sequencing of blood TCR repertoires from a handful of healthy adults. Different laboratories and diverse techniques were used to prepare libraries and sequence TCR repertoires, to increase sequencing depth and limit assay-specific biases. Between about 0.85 and 8.9 billion PBMCs per donor were obtained by leukapheresis. Broader findings and caveats from the paper: Higher generation probabilities were observed for clonotypes shared by all four sorted-subset donors than for non-shared clonotypes. Larger estimated clonotype richness was generally found for naive subsets than for memory subsets. When four donors were compared, the shared fraction of clonotypes was 5% to 6.5% for naive CD4, about 4% for naive CD8, more than 2% for memory CD4, and 0.4% for memory CD8. Sampling was restricted to blood, and TCR repertoires in tissues likely differ from the TCR repertoires found in blood. Rarefaction of sorted-subset datasets indicated incomplete sequencing despite the large sequencing depth. Because the study included a small number of donors, the genetic and exposure-history diversity represented was limited. Pairwise subsampling indicated that sequencing depth was expected to affect the degree of clonotype sharing among donors.

Using the deep immunoSEQ assay, TCR CDR3 regions were amplified from genomic DNA by multiplex PCR. Extracted genomic DNA from each cell subset was distributed evenly across all wells of several immunoSEQ 96-well plates, and each plate was treated as a replicate. For sorted subsets, roughly 200 ng of genomic DNA, equivalent to around 31,000 T cell genomes, went into each replicate PCR. Purified libraries were measured with a Qubit 3.0 fluorometer, size-checked on a Bioanalyzer 2100, and measured again with the KAPA Library Quantification kit. Every immunoSEQ 96-well plate was sequenced on a separate single-read 150-cycle Illumina NextSeq 550 flow cell. Concerning the study's data processing: The immunoSEQ output contained only junctional sequences without quality scores, so filtering could not match that applied to full-length reads. To assign V/J genes and CDR3, sequences were annotated against IMGT germline references using PyIR, a Python wrapper for IgBLAST v1.9. Any read was removed if the V/J assignment was weak (E-value above 1e-6), the CDR3 was missing, or the read contained stop codons, out-of-frame junctions, or ambiguous translated residues. V3J clonotypes were defined as sequences sharing an identical inferred V gene, J gene, and CDR3 amino acid sequence. Percentage overlap between repertoires was calculated by dividing the number of shared unique clonotypes by the size of the smaller repertoire. Three approaches were used to assess repertoire richness: RTK rarefaction, the Chao1 estimator, and Recon v2.1 estimates of unobserved clonotypes. For all TCRbeta clonotypes obtained by the gDNA method from a few donors, generation probabilities were computed with OLGA. The source is immuneACCESS, and TCRdb retained only in-frame sequences with V and J called. Part of the clones is not carried over; for the studies checked, unresolved V genes explain less than half of this, and the remainder is unexplained. That table is the source of V, J and clone size, and D and trimming were worked out from the DNA. The sample table shows roughly 1,500,000 clones, and approximately 98.5% are seen once. About 0.35% of the sample is in the top ten clones.

From a lookup of the germline V gene (reference sequence), CDR1 and CDR2 are LNHDA and SQIVND. V loses 3 bases at its end and J loses 3 bases; junction bases beyond the gene matches: 6. Inclusive of the bounding cysteine and phenylalanine, the CDR3 is 15 residues long. The kept DNA is CDR3 alone, 45 bases in frame from the first base. The donors were healthy, HIV-negative adults who had no recently reported acute infections or vaccinations. Every donor was a Caucasian adult residing in Nashville, Tennessee, USA. CD4+ T cells were enriched by magnetic negative selection; naive cells were then positively selected on CD45RA, and the negative fraction formed the memory subset. After blood collection by leukapheresis, PBMCs were isolated using Ficoll-Histopaque density gradient centrifugation and then cryopreserved in the vapor phase of liquid nitrogen. Analytical flow cytometry was used to check the purity and quantity of every magnetically sorted T cell population. From each sorted fraction, genomic DNA was isolated and quantified by UV absorbance on a Nanodrop 2000c.

On this clone itself: Its binding antigen is unknown. Base quality data are lacking; no much larger clone is found one base away.

The chain employs TRBV19 and TRBJ2-7; TRBD1 fits 9 bases in the junction. The source of this sequence is a man between 25 and 39 years old in good health. Sequenced: naive CD4+ T cells sorted from blood. The intended sense of this specimen's cell subset or site label: CD45RA+ positively selected. The nucleotide sequence reads as follows: TGTGCCAGTAGTATTGTAGGACAGGGGATCTACGAGCAGTACTTC. Its protein reads: CASSIVGQGIYEQYF.